Reported below is one TCR beta chain. This entry comes from a study of blood T cell repertoires in COVID-19. Study overall: Samples taken during acute and convalescent COVID-19 were collected in the United States, Italy and Spain.

As originally analysed: The assay estimated nucleated cells by amplifying reference gene primers. Libraries were prepared by immunoSEQ multiplex PCR; TCRdb keeps only in-frame clonotypes and omits some of them. The V and J calls and clone size were taken over from that table, and D and trimming were inferred from the DNA. The sample yields some 72,000 clones, about 85% seen once. The germline V and J ends were trimmed by 6 bases and 7 bases, with 9 bases remaining between them. The germline V gene has CDR1 MNHEY and CDR2 SVGAGI. This CDR3 contains 12 residues. This sequence was found in a man aged 50 to 59 with COVID-19, enrolled during active disease. The genes are TRBV6-5 and TRBJ2-2, with D possibly being TRBD1 (5 bases). Source material: peripheral blood. This CDR3 reads CASRTEVGELFF. CDR3 coding DNA: TGTGCCAGCAGGACAGAGGTCGGGGAGCTGTTTTTT.